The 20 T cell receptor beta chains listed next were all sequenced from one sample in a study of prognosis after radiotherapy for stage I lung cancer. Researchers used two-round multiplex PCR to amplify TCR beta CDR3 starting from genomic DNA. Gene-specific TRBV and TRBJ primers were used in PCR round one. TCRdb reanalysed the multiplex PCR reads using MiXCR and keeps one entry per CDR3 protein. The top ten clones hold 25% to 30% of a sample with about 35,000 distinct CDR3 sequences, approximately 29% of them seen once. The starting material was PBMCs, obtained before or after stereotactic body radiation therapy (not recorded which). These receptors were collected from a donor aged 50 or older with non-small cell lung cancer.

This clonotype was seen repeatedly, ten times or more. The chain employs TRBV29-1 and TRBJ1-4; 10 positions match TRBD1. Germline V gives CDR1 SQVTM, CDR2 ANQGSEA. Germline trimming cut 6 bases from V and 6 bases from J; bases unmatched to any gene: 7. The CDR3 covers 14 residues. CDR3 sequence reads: CSVSAGTGDEKLFF. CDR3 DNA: TGCAGCGTATCAGCCGGGACAGGGGATGAAAAACTGTTTTTT. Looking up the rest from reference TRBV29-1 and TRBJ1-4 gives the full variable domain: SAVISQKPSRDICQRGTSLTIQCQVDSQVTMMFWYRQQPGQSLTLIATANQGSEATYESGFVIDKFPISRPNLTFSTLTVSNMSPEDSSIYLCSVSAGTGDEKLFFGSGTQLSVL.

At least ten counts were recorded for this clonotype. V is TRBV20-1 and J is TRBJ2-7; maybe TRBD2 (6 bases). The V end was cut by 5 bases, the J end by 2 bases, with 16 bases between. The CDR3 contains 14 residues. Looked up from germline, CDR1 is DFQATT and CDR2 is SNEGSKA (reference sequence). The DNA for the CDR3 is TGCAGTGCTGGGTCGGGGGTACCTCCCTACGAGCAGTACTTC. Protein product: CSAGSGVPPYEQYF.

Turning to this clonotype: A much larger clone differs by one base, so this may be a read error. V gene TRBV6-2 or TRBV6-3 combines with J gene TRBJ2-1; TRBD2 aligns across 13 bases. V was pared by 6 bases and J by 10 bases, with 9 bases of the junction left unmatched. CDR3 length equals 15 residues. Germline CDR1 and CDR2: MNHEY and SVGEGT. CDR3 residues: CASRPTSGGAGEQFF. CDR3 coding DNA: TGTGCCAGCAGACCTACTAGCGGGGGGGCCGGGGAGCAGTTCTTC.

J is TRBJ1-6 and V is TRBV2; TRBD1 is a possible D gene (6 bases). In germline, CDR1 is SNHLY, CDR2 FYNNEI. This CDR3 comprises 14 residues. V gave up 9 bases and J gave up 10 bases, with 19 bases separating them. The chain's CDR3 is CASNAQGRESPLHF. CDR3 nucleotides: TGTGCCAGTAATGCTCAGGGGCGGGAGTCACCCCTCCACTTT.

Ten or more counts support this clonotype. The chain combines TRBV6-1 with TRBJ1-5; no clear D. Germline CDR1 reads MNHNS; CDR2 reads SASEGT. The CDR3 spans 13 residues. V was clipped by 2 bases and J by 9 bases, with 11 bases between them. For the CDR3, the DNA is TGTGCCAGCAGTGAATACCCCAGCGGGCCCCAGCATTTT. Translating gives CASSEYPSGPQHF.

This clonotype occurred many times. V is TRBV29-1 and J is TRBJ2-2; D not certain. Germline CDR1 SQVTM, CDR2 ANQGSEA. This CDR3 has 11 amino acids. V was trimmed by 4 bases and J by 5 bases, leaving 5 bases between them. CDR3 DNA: TGCAGCGTTGCTGGGACCGGGGAGCTGTTTTTT. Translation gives CSVAGTGELFF.

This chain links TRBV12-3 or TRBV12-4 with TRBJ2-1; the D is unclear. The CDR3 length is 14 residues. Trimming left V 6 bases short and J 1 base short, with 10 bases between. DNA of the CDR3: TGTGCCAGCAGCCAGAGTGAGTCCTACAATGAGCAGTTCTTC. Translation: CASSQSESYNEQFF.

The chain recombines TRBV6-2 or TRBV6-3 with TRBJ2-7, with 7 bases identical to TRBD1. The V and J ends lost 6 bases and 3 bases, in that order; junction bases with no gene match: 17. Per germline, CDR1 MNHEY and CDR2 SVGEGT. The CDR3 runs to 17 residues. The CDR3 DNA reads TGTGCCAGCAGCTCCCGACCCGGACAGGTAATGGGCTACGAGCAGTACTTC. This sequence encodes CASSSRPGQVMGYEQYF.

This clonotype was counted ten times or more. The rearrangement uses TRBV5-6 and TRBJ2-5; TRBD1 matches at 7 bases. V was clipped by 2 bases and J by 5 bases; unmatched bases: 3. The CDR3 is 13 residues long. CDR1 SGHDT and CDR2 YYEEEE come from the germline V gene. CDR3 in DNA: TGTGCCAGCAGCTTAGGACAGGCTGAGACCCAGTACTTC. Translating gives CASSLGQAETQYF.

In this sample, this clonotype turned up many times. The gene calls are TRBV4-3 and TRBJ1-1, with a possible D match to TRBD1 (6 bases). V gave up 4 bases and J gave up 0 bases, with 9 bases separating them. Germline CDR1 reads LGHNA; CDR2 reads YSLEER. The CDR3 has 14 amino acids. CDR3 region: CASSRTDVNTEAFF. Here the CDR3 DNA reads TGCGCCAGCAGCCGGACAGACGTGAACACTGAAGCTTTCTTT.

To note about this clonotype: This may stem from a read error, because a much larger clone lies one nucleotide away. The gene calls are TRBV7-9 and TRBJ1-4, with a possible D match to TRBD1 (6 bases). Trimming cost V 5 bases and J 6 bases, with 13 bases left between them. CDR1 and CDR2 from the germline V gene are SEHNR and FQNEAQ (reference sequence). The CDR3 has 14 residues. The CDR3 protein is CASSAYREDEKLFF. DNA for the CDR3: TGTGCCAGCAGCGCCTACAGGGAGGATGAAAAACTGTTTTTT.

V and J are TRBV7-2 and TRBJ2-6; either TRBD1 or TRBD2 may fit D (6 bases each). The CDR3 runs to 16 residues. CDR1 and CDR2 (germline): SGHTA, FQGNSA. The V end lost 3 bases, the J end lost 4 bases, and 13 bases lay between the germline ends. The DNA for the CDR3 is TGTGCCAGCAGCTTGGCCGGGGGCTCGGGGGCCAACGTCCTGACTTTC. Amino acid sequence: CASSLAGGSGANVLTF.

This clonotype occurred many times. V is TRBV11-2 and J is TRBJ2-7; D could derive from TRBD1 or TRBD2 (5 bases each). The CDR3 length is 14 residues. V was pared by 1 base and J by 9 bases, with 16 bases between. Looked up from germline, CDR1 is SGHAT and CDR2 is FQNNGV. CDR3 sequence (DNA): TGTGCCAGCAGCTTAGGGGACGCCGATTGGGTGCAGTACTTC. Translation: CASSLGDADWVQYF.

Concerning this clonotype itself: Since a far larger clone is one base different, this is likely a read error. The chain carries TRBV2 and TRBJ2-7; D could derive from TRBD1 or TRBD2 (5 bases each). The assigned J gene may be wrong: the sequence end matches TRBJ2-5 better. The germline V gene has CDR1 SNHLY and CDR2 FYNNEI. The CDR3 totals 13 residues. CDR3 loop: CASMGDQQETQYF. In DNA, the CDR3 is TGTGCCAGCATGGGGGACCAACAAGAGACCCAGTACTTC.

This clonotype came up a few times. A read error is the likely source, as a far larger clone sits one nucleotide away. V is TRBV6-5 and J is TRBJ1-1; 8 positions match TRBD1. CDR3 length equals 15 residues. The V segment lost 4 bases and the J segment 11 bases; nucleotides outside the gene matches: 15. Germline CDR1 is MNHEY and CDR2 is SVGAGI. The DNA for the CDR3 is TGTGCCAGCAGTTCCCTGACCCCCACAGGGGGGGACGCTTTCTTT. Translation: CASSSLTPTGGDAFF.

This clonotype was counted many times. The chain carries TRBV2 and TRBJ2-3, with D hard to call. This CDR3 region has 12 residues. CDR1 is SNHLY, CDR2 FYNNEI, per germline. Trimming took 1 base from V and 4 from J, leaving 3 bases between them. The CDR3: CASSEGADTQYF. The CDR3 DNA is TGTGCCAGCAGTGAAGGGGCAGATACGCAGTATTTT.

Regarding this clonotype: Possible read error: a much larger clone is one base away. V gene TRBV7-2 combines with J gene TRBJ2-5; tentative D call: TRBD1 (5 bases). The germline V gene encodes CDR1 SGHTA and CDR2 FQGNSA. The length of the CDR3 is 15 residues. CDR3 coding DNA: TGTGCCAGCATCACTTCTTCAGGGATGCAAGATACCCAGTACTTC. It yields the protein CASITSSGMQDTQYF.

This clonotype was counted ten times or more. For the CDR3, the DNA is TGTGCCAGCAGCGTAGATTACGGGGGCTACGAGCAGTACTTC. Translated, it gives CASSVDYGGYEQYF. The chain couples TRBV9 to TRBJ2-7; TRBD2 might be the D (6 bases). V lost 0 bases to trimming and J lost 3 bases, with 10 bases between them. The CDR3 runs to 14 residues. Germline CDR1 is SGDLS and CDR2 is YYNGEE.

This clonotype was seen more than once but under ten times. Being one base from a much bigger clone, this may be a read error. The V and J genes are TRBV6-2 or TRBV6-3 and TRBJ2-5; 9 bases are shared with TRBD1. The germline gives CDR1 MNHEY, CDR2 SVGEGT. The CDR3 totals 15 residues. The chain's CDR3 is CASSPGQGRKVTQHF. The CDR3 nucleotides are TGTGCCAGCAGCCCAGGACAGGGGCGCAAAGTGACCCAGCACTTC.

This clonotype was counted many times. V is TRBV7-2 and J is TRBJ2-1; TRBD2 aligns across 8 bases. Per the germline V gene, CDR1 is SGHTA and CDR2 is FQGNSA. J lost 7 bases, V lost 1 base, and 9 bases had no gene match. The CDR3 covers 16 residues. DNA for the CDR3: TGTGCCAGCAGCTTAGGTCCGGGGGGGATGGGGAATGAGCAGTTCTTC. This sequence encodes CASSLGPGGMGNEQFF.